Listed here are 6 T cell receptor beta chains from one sample, sequenced in a study of radiotherapy plus CTLA-4 blockade in lung cancer. Some clones are missing from TCRdb's copy, which holds only in-frame ones; the method was immunoSEQ multiplex PCR. The repertoire holds about 45,000 clones, 65% to 75% seen once, with roughly 25% in the top ten. The material sequenced was peripheral blood, taken from a patient treated with radiotherapy plus ipilimumab. The receptors were sampled from a human donor with non-small cell lung cancer who had a partial response to radiotherapy plus ipilimumab.

The chain recombines TRBV6-1 with TRBJ2-5, with D unclear. Trimming stripped 6 bases from V and 0 bases from J, with 14 bases between. This CDR3 contains 15 residues. Germline lookup yields CDR1 MNHNS and CDR2 SASEGT. The CDR3, as DNA: TGTGCCAGCAGGGCCCTTGTTACATACCAAGAGACCCAGTACTTC. This gives the protein CASRALVTYQETQYF.

The CDR3 nucleotides read TGTGCCAGCAGAAAGGGACTGCTCTACAATGAGCAGTTCTTC. Residues: CASRKGLLYNEQFF. The gene calls are TRBV2 and TRBJ2-1; D might be TRBD2 (6 bases). The germline V and J ends were trimmed by 6 bases and 3 bases, with 12 bases remaining between them. Germline-derived CDR1 and CDR2 are SNHLY and FYNNEI. The CDR3 sequence is 14 residues long.

The rearrangement uses TRBV9 and TRBJ2-1; the match to TRBD2 covers 9 bases. The trim removed 3 bases at V and 5 bases at J, leaving 12 bases unmatched. The CDR3 covers 17 residues. Germline V gives CDR1 SGDLS, CDR2 YYNGEE. CDR3 protein: CASSAPSGGRVNNEQFF. Written as DNA, the CDR3 is TGTGCCAGCAGCGCACCGAGCGGCGGGAGGGTTAACAATGAGCAGTTCTTC.

The V gene is TRBV30, the J gene TRBJ2-3, with D perhaps TRBD2 (6 bases). The germline gives CDR1 GTSNPN, CDR2 SVGIG (reference sequence). The V and J ends lost 7 bases and 2 bases respectively, with 22 bases between them. This CDR3 is built from 16 residues. The CDR3 sequence: CAYTGANAFLTDTQYF. CDR3 in DNA: TGTGCCTATACGGGAGCCAACGCCTTCCTCACAGATACGCAGTATTTT. The full variable domain, with the rest looked up from reference TRBV30 and TRBJ2-3, is SQTIHQWPATLVQPVGSPLSLECTVEGTSNPNLYWYRQAAGRGLQLLFYSVGIGQISSEVPQNLSASRPQDRQFILSSKKLLLSDSGFYLCAYTGANAFLTDTQYFGPGTRLTVL.

This clone was picked up a small number of times. The chain combines TRBV19 with TRBJ1-4, with D unclear. Germline V gene data show CDR1 as LNHDA and CDR2 as SQIVND (reference sequence). There are 14 residues in the CDR3. Trimming stripped 3 bases from V and 4 bases from J, with 9 bases between. CDR3 loop: CASSMNSFNEKLFF. CDR3 DNA: TGTGCCAGTAGTATGAACAGCTTTAATGAAAAACTGTTTTTT.

V is TRBV4-1 and J is TRBJ1-6; D gene unclear. The CDR3 has 13 residues. CDR1 and CDR2 from the germline V gene are MGHRA and YSYEKL. The germline V and J ends were trimmed by 6 bases and 7 bases, with 10 bases remaining between them. The CDR3 coding sequence is TGCGCCAGCAGTCCGGCGGAAAATTCACCCCTCCACTTT. It yields the protein CASSPAENSPLHF.